The rows below give T cell receptor beta chains drawn from one sample of a study of cytomegalovirus exposure and HLA in healthy donors. Data came from immunoSEQ multiplex PCR; TCRdb stores just in-frame clones and leaves some out. Found here are some 290,000 clones, over 75% of them singletons; the top ten hold over 0.9%. Sequenced material: PBMCs. The receptors were gathered from a man aged 30 to 39 in good health and CMV-seronegative. The CDR3 runs from the conserved cysteine through the conserved F or W. The D gene is left open where the match is weak. A row's size may be missing; if present it is once, few, many or a size class.

V gene	D gene	J gene	clone size	CDR3 protein	CDR3 DNA
TRBV25-1	TRBD1	TRBJ2-7	NA	CASRPDRGHPYEQYF	TGTGCCAGCAGACCCGACAGGGGCCACCCCTACGAGCAGTACTTC
TRBV18	TRBD1	TRBJ1-6	many	CASSSGTEVYNSPLHF	TGTGCCAGCTCATCCGGGACAGAAGTTTATAATTCACCCCTCCACTTT
TRBV5-1	NA	TRBJ2-4	NA	CASSPKGDQAKNIQYF	TGCGCCAGCAGCCCGAAGGGGGATCAAGCCAAAAACATTCAGTACTTC
TRBV27	NA	TRBJ2-6	NA	CASSPGSGANVLTF	TGTGCCAGCAGCCCGGGGTCCGGGGCCAACGTCCTGACTTTC
TRBV4-2	TRBD1	TRBJ1-5	NA	CASRAGTGNQPQHF	TGTGCCAGCAGGGCAGGGACAGGTAATCAGCCCCAGCATTTT
TRBV11-3	TRBD1	TRBJ2-3	NA	CASQQGTGTDTQYF	TGTGCCAGTCAGCAAGGGACAGGAACAGATACGCAGTATTTT
TRBV19	NA	TRBJ1-6	NA	CASTKTRRTANSPLHF	TGTGCCAGTACCAAAACCCGTAGGACAGCAAATTCACCCCTCCACTTT
TRBV9	TRBD1	TRBJ2-7	NA	CASSASRGQDEQYF	TGTGCCAGCAGCGCTAGCAGGGGGCAAGACGAGCAGTACTTC
TRBV10-2	NA	TRBJ1-1	NA	CASKFGNTEAFF	TGCGCCAGCAAGTTCGGGAACACTGAAGCTTTCTTT
TRBV7-9	TRBD1	TRBJ2-3	NA	CASSQGQGDVDTQYF	TGCGCCAGCAGCCAGGGACAGGGGGACGTAGATACGCAGTATTTT
TRBV6-6	NA	TRBJ1-6	NA	CASSYSRADSPLHF	TGTGCCAGCAGTTACTCGAGGGCAGATTCACCCCTCCACTTT
TRBV7-2	NA	TRBJ2-7	NA	CASSLARNRERQYF	TGTGCCAGCAGCTTAGCGAGGAACAGGGAGCGGCAGTACTTC
TRBV4-1	TRBD2	TRBJ2-5	NA	CASSRVAGQETQYF	TGCGCCAGCAGCCGGGTAGCGGGCCAAGAGACCCAGTACTTC
TRBV6-6	TRBD1	TRBJ1-2	once	CASSSSGQDHYGYTF	TGTGCCAGCAGTTCCAGCGGACAGGACCACTATGGCTACACCTTC
TRBV12-1	NA	TRBJ2-5	NA	CASSFVPSGEQETQYF	TGTGCCAGCAGCTTTGTGCCTAGCGGGGAACAAGAGACCCAGTACTTC
TRBV6-6	TRBD2	TRBJ2-5	once	CASSFELGGEQETQYF	TGTGCCAGCAGTTTTGAGTTGGGGGGGGAACAAGAGACCCAGTACTTC
TRBV21-1	NA	TRBJ2-1	NA	CASSSGGAWRDNEQFF	TGTGCCAGCAGCTCCGGGGGGGCCTGGAGGGACAATGAGCAGTTCTTC
TRBV10-2	NA	TRBJ2-7	NA	CASSESGWGGDEQYF	TGCGCCAGCAGTGAGTCGGGGTGGGGGGGCGACGAGCAGTACTTC
TRBV7-6	NA	TRBJ1-1	NA	CASSSQGYTEAFF	TGTGCCAGCAGCTCTCAGGGTTACACTGAAGCTTTCTTT
TRBV5-1	NA	TRBJ2-1	NA	CASSPTGTLRNEQFF	TGCGCCAGCAGCCCGACAGGGACTCTAAGGAATGAGCAGTTCTTC
TRBV10-1	NA	TRBJ1-1	NA	CASRLRQGLSTEAFF	TGCGCCAGCAGATTGAGGCAGGGATTGAGCACTGAAGCTTTCTTT
TRBV11-2	NA	TRBJ2-1	NA	CASSSHRAGNNEQFF	TGTGCCAGCAGCTCCCATAGGGCGGGCAACAATGAGCAGTTCTTC
TRBV10-3	NA	TRBJ1-2	NA	CAISESPGYYGYTF	TGTGCCATCAGTGAGTCCCCAGGATACTATGGCTACACCTTC
TRBV5-8	TRBD1	TRBJ1-1	NA	CASSPDRTGEAFF	TGTGCCAGCAGCCCGGACAGGACGGGTGAAGCTTTCTTT
TRBV5-1	TRBD1	TRBJ2-7	NA	CASSLVSGTGLSEQYF	TGCGCCAGCAGCTTGGTTTCCGGGACAGGGTTGTCCGAGCAGTACTTC
TRBV6-1	NA	TRBJ1-4	NA	CASSGGRLNEKLFF	TGTGCCAGCAGTGGGGGCAGGCTTAATGAAAAACTGTTTTTT
TRBV6-5	NA	TRBJ2-1	once	CASSSGGEQFF	TGTGCCAGCAGCTCAGGTGGTGAGCAGTTCTTC
TRBV27	NA	TRBJ2-7	NA	CASSSGQRGTKHYSGGYEQYF	TGTGCCAGCAGTTCTGGGCAAAGGGGTACTAAGCATTATAGCGGTGGCTACGAGCAGTACTTC
TRBV19	NA	TRBJ1-2	NA	CASTITNRVGDGYTF	TGTGCCAGTACTATTACCAACAGGGTGGGGGATGGCTACACCTTC
TRBV30	NA	TRBJ1-1	once	CAWRAFYNNGKAFF	TGTGCCTGGAGGGCCTTTTACAACAACGGGAAAGCTTTCTTT
TRBV27	TRBD2	TRBJ2-5	NA	CASSSRLAGGQSQETQYF	TGTGCCAGCAGTTCTCGACTAGCGGGGGGACAAAGCCAAGAGACCCAGTACTTC
TRBV11-2	NA	TRBJ1-2	NA	CASSPDSNYGYTF	TGTGCCAGCAGCCCGGACAGTAACTATGGCTACACCTTC
TRBV11-2	NA	TRBJ1-2	NA	CASSYGDTVNYGYTF	TGTGCCAGCAGCTATGGGGACACGGTTAACTATGGCTACACCTTC
TRBV6-5	TRBD1	TRBJ2-7	NA	CASSGQGLYEQYF	TGTGCCAGCAGTGGACAGGGACTGTACGAGCAGTACTTC
TRBV7-2	TRBD1	TRBJ1-2	NA	CASSLSSGQGAGGYTF	TGTGCCAGCAGCTTATCGTCGGGACAGGGGGCGGGAGGCTACACCTTC
TRBV27	TRBD2	TRBJ2-1	NA	CASTRLAGSSYNEQFF	TGTGCCAGCACCAGACTAGCGGGGAGCTCCTACAATGAGCAGTTCTTC
TRBV6-5	TRBD1	TRBJ1-1	NA	CASKRDRATEAFF	TGTGCCAGCAAGAGGGACAGGGCCACTGAAGCTTTCTTT
TRBV6-5	TRBD1	TRBJ1-3	NA	CASSLDRYSGNTIYF	TGTGCCAGCAGTTTGGACAGGTACTCTGGAAACACCATATATTTT
TRBV23-1	TRBD2	TRBJ2-7	NA	CASSQVTSGFYEQYF	TGCGCCAGCAGTCAAGTTACTAGCGGGTTCTACGAGCAGTACTTC
TRBV19	NA	TRBJ1-4	NA	CASTYLATNEKLFF	TGTGCCAGCACCTACCTTGCAACTAATGAAAAACTGTTTTTT
TRBV29-1	NA	TRBJ1-1	NA	CSVQDLGGIGAFF	TGCAGCGTTCAGGACTTGGGGGGTATAGGAGCTTTCTTT
TRBV7-6	NA	TRBJ1-2	NA	CASSLQGLRGYTF	TGTGCCAGCAGCTTACAGGGTTTAAGGGGCTACACCTTC
TRBV20-1	NA	TRBJ2-3	NA	CSAELGTQYF	TGCAGTGCCGAGCTCGGGACGCAGTATTTT
TRBV10-3	TRBD2	TRBJ2-5	NA	CAISQLAGGQGETQYF	TGTGCCATCAGTCAGCTAGCGGGGGGGCAGGGAGAGACCCAGTACTTC
TRBV6-5	NA	TRBJ2-7	NA	CASSSSVYEQYF	TGTGCCAGCAGTTCCTCCGTATACGAGCAGTACTTC
TRBV18	TRBD1	TRBJ2-3	NA	CASSPGQGVSTDTQYF	TGTGCCAGCTCACCTGGACAGGGGGTAAGCACAGATACGCAGTATTTT
TRBV4-1	NA	TRBJ1-2	NA	CASSQDPPGFSGYTF	TGCGCCAGCAGCCAAGATCCCCCAGGGTTTTCTGGCTACACCTTC
TRBV29-1	NA	TRBJ2-7	NA	CSVGRDLGEQYF	TGCAGCGTAGGCAGGGATCTGGGAGAGCAGTACTTC
TRBV9	TRBD2	TRBJ2-5	NA	CASRRTSGGWETQYF	TGTGCCAGCAGGCGGACTAGCGGGGGCTGGGAGACCCAGTACTTC
TRBV7-6	TRBD2	TRBJ2-1	NA	CASSLGQGLAGPLDEQFF	TGTGCCAGCAGCTTAGGACAAGGACTAGCGGGCCCTTTGGATGAGCAGTTCTTC
TRBV6-6	NA	TRBJ2-7	NA	CASRAAFGGRDYEQYF	TGTGCCAGCAGGGCGGCATTCGGTGGGCGGGACTACGAGCAGTACTTC
TRBV27	NA	TRBJ2-7	NA	CASKSRTGNPYEQYF	TGTGCCAGCAAATCCCGAACAGGCAACCCCTACGAGCAGTACTTC
TRBV18	TRBD1	TRBJ1-1	NA	CASSQGGNTEAFF	TGTGCCAGCTCCCAGGGGGGGAACACTGAAGCTTTCTTT